The 8 T cell receptor beta chains in this list originate from one sample, sequenced in a study of cytomegalovirus exposure and HLA in healthy donors (dated by TCRdb to about 2017). Library creation used the immunoSEQ multiplex PCR assay. For the multiplex PCR, a mixture combining 60 forward primers for TCR Vbeta segments and 13 reverse primers for TCR Jbeta segments was used. TCRdb obtained this table from immuneACCESS and retained in-frame rearrangements with V and J assigned. These tables miss some clones; where compared with another copy, unresolved V genes account for less than half of the shortfall, and the remainder is unexplained. The sample includes 130,000 or so clones, with more than 75% observed a single time. The top ten constitute under 6.5% of the sample. The sample was PBMCs. The receptor set was obtained from a woman in her thirties in good health and CMV-seronegative.

Here the CDR3 reads CAISNPSGSSSEQYF. DNA for the CDR3: TGTGCCATCAGTAATCCTAGCGGGAGTTCAAGCGAGCAGTACTTC. The chain carries TRBV10-3 and TRBJ2-7; 10 bases align to TRBD2. This CDR3 contains 15 residues. CDR1 is ENHRY, CDR2 SYGVKD, per germline. V shed 5 bases and J 6 bases; nucleotides not matched to a gene: 10.

V usage is TRBV6-5 and J usage is TRBJ2-1, with 15 bases matching TRBD2. The germline CDR1 and CDR2 sequences are MNHEY and SVGAGI. J lost 10 bases, V lost 5 bases, and 3 bases had no gene match. This CDR3 is 14 amino acids long. The CDR3 nucleotides are TGTGCCAGCAGTCAAGGACTAGCGGGAGGGGAGCAGTTCTTC. Amino acid sequence: CASSQGLAGGEQFF.

The V call is TRBV5-6, the J call TRBJ2-5; D gene ambiguous. The J call is in doubt because the DNA end fits TRBJ2-7 better. The CDR3 is 17 residues long. CDR1 and CDR2 from the germline V gene are SGHDT and YYEEEE. For the CDR3, the DNA is TGTGCCAGCAGCTTGGGCTTCTCCACGGCCTCCCTGGGCGAGCAGTACTTC. The encoded protein is CASSLGFSTASLGEQYF.

The chain uses TRBV30 and TRBJ1-2; a weak D match, TRBD1 (5 bases). Looked up from germline, CDR1 is GTSNPN and CDR2 is SVGIG (reference sequence). The CDR3 is 11 amino acids. Trimming pared 1 base from V and 7 bases from J, leaving 7 bases between. The CDR3 is CAWSGGGGYTF. CDR3 coding DNA: TGTGCCTGGAGTGGGGGGGGTGGCTACACCTTC.

The rearrangement links TRBV7-9 to TRBJ1-2, with TRBD1 matching over 9 bases. Germline V gene data show CDR1 as SEHNR and CDR2 as FQNEAQ (reference sequence). CDR3 length equals 16 residues. Unmatched junction bases numbered 12, after V lost 5 bases and J lost 5 bases. CDR3 sequence reads: CASSQSGTGWWYGYTF. The CDR3 nucleotides are TGTGCCAGCAGCCAGAGCGGGACAGGGTGGTGGTATGGCTACACCTTC.

This clone was detected only once. The CDR3 DNA is TGCGCCAGCAGCTTGGCCCGGCAGGGCCTAGTCACAGATACGCAGTATTTT. Translation gives CASSLARQGLVTDTQYF. The chain uses TRBV5-1 and TRBJ2-3, with D perhaps matching TRBD1 (5 bases). The CDR3 is made up of 17 amino acids. Deletions cut 0 bases from V and 2 bases from J, with 16 bases between. CDR1 SGHRS and CDR2 YFSETQ come from the germline V gene.

This rearrangement joins TRBV5-6 to TRBJ2-7; the D is unclear. The germline V gene encodes CDR1 SGHDT and CDR2 YYEEEE. This CDR3 spans 14 amino acids. Trimming shortened V by 9 bases and J by 1 base, and 17 bases separated the two germline ends. DNA for the CDR3: TGTGCCACCTCAAGGCGAGACGGGTCCTACGAGCAGTACTTC. Protein sequence: CATSRRDGSYEQYF.

V usage is TRBV6-6 and J usage is TRBJ1-1; D gene uncertain. Between the trimmed V and J ends, which lost 3 bases and 0 bases, there was a span of 11 bases. CDR1 and CDR2 from the germline V gene are MNHNY and SVGAGI (reference sequence). The CDR3 is 15 residues long. CDR3 region: CASSYMRNVNTEAFF. The CDR3 coding sequence is TGTGCCAGCAGTTATATGAGAAATGTGAACACTGAAGCTTTCTTT.